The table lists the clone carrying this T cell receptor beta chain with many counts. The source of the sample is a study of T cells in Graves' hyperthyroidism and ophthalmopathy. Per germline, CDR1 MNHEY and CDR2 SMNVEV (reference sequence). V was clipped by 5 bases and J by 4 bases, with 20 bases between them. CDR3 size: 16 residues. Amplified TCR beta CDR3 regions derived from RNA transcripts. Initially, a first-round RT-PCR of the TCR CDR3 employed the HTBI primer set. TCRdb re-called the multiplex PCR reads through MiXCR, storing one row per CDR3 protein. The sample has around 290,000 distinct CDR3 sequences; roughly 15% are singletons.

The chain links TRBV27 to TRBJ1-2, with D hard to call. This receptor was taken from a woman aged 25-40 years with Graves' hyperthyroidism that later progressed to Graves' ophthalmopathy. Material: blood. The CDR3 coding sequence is TGTGCCAGCAGTCCTGAGACCGAGACGCCCTTCTATGGCTACACCTTC. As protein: CASSPETETPFYGYTF.